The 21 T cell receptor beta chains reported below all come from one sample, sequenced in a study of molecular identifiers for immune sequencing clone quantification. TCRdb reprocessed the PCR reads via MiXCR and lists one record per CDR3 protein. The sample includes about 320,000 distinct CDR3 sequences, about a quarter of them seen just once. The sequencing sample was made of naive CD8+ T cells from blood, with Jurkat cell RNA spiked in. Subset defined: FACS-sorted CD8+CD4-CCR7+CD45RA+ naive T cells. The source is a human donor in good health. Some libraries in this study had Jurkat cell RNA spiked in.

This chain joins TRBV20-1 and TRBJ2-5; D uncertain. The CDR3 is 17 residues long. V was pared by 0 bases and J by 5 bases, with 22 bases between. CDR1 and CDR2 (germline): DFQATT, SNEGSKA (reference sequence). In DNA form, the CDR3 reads TGCAGTGCTAGAGATAGTGGAGCAGTTTATGGACGGGAGACCCAGTACTTC. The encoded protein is CSARDSGAVYGRETQYF.

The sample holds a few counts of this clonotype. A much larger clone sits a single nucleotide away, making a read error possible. CDR3 sequence: CASSVVVGASTDTQYF. The CDR3 DNA is TGTGCCAGCAGCGTAGTTGTGGGCGCTAGCACAGATACGCAGTATTTT. The V call is TRBV7-2, the J call TRBJ2-3, with D uncertain. The V gene's germline CDR1 is SGHTA and CDR2 FQGNSA. The ends were cut back, 5 bases at V and 0 bases at J, with 15 bases in the middle. CDR3 length: 16 amino acids.

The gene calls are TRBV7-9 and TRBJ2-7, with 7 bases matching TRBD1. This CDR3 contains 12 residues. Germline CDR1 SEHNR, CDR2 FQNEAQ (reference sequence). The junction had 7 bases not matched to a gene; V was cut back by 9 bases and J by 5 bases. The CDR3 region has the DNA TGTGCCAGTACCCCGACAGGGAACGAGCAGTACTTC. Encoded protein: CASTPTGNEQYF.

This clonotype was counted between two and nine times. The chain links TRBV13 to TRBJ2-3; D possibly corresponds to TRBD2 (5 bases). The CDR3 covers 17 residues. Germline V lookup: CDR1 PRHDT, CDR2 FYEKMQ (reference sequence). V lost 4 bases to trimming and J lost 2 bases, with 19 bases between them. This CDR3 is CASSSHREGELTDTQYF. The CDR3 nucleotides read TGTGCCAGCAGCTCTCATCGGGAAGGCGAACTCACAGATACGCAGTATTTT.

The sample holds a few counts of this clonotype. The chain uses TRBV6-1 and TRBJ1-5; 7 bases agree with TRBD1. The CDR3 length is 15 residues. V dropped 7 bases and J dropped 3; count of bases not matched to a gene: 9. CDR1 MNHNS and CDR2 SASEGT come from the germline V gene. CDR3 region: CASTELDRDNQPQHF. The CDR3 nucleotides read TGTGCCAGCACGGAGCTTGACAGGGACAATCAGCCCCAGCATTTT.

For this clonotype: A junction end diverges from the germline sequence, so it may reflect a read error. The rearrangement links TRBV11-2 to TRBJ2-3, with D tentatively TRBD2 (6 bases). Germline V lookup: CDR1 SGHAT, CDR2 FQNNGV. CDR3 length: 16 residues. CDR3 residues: CASSVDWAGYTDAQYF. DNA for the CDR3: TGTGCCAGCAGCGTAGATTGGGCGGGGTACACAGATGCGCAGTATTTT.

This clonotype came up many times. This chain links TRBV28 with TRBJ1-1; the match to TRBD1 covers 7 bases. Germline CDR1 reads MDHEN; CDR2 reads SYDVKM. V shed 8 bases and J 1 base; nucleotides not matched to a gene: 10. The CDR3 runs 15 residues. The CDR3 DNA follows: TGTGCCAGCCGGGACAGCCTCATCACGAACACTGAAGCTTTCTTT. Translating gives CASRDSLITNTEAFF.

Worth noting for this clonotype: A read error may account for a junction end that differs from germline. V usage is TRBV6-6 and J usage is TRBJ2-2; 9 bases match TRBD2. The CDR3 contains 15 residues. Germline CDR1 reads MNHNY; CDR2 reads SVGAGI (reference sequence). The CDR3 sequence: CASSYTLAGPGELCF. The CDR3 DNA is TGTGCCAGCAGTTACACCCTAGCGGGACCCGGGGAGCTGTGTTTT.

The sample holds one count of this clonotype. The CDR3 DNA reads as TGTGCCAGCAGGGGGACGGTCGGGTCCCAAGAGACCCAGTACTTC. Protein: CASRGTVGSQETQYF. The J gene is TRBJ2-5, the V gene TRBV6-2 or TRBV6-3; D possibly uses TRBD1 or TRBD2 (5 bases each). Trimming removed 6 bases at V and 1 base at J, with 15 bases between. The CDR3 has 15 residues. Germline V gene lookup returns CDR1 MNHEY and CDR2 SVGEGT.

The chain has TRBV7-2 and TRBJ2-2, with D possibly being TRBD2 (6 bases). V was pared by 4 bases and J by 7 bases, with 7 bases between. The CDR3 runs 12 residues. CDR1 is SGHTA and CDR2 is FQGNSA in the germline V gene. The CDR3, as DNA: TGTGCCAGCAGCTGGACTATCGGGGAGCTGTTTTTT. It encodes CASSWTIGELFF.

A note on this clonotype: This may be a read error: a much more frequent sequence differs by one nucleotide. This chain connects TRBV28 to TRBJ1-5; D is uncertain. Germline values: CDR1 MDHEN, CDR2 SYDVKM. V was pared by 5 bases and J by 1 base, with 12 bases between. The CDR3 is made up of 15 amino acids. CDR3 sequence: CASSAGLNSNQPQHF. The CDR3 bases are TGTGCCAGCAGTGCCGGCCTGAACAGCAATCAGCCCCAGCATTTT.

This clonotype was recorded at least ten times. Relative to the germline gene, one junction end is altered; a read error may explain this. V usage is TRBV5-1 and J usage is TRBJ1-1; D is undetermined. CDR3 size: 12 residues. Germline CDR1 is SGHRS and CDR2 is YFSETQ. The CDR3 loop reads CASSLGWTEAFF. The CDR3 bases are TGTGCCAGCAGTTTAGGGTGGACTGAAGCTTTCTTT.

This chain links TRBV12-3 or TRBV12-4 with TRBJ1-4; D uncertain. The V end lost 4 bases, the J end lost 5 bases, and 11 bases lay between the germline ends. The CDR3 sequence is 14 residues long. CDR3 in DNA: TGTGCCAGCAGTTGGTGGATGGAAAATGAAAAACTGTTTTTT. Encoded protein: CASSWWMENEKLFF.

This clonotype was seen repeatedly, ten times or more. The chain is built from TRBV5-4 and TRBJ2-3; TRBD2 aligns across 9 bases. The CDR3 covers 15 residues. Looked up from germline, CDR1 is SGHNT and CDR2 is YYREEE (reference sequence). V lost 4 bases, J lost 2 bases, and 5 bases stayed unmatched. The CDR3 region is CASSPTSGPTDTQYF. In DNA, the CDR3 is TGTGCCAGCAGCCCCACTAGCGGGCCCACAGATACGCAGTATTTT.

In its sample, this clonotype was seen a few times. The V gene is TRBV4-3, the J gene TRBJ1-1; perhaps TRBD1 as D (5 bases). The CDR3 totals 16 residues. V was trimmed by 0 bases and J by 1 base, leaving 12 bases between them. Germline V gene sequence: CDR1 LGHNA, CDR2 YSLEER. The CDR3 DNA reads TGCGCCAGCAGCCAAGATTTGCACAGGTGGAACACTGAAGCTTTCTTT. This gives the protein CASSQDLHRWNTEAFF.

The CDR3 sequence is CATSPGAGGNQPQHF. DNA for the CDR3: TGTGCCACCAGTCCAGGGGCCGGGGGCAATCAGCCCCAGCATTTT. The chain is built from TRBV24-1 and TRBJ1-5; weak D call: TRBD1 (6 bases). V lost 6 bases, J lost 2 bases, and 13 bases lay in between. The CDR3 length is 15 residues. Germline loops: CDR1 KGHDR, CDR2 SFDVKD.

The CDR3 spells CASSALAGGTDTQYF. The CDR3 bases are TGTGCCAGCAGTGCTCTAGCGGGGGGCACAGATACGCAGTATTTT. This rearrangement joins TRBV27 to TRBJ2-3, with 10 bases that match TRBD2. V lost 5 bases and J lost 1; bases outside the gene matches: 3. The CDR3 length is 15 residues. Germline V gene lookup returns CDR1 MNHEY and CDR2 SMNVEV (reference sequence).

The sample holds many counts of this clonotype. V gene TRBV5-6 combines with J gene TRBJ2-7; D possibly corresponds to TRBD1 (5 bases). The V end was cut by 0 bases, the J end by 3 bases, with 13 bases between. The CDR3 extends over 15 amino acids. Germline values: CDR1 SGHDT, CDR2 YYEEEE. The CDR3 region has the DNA TGTGCCAGCAGCTTGGGGGGCCAGGGATTCTACGAGCAGTACTTC. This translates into CASSLGGQGFYEQYF.

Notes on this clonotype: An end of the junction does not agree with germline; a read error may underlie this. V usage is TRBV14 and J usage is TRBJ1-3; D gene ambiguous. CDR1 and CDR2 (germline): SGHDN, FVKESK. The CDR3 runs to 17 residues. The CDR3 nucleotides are TGTGCCAGCAACCAAGATCTGAGACCCTACTCTGGAAACACCATATATTTT. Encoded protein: CASNQDLRPYSGNTIYF. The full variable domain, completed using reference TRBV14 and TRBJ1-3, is EAGVTQFPSHSVIEKGQTVTLRCDPISGHDNLYWYRRVMGKEIKFLLHFVKESKQDESGMPNNRFLAERTGGTYSTLKVQPAELEDSGVYFCASNQDLRPYSGNTIYFGEGSWLTVV.

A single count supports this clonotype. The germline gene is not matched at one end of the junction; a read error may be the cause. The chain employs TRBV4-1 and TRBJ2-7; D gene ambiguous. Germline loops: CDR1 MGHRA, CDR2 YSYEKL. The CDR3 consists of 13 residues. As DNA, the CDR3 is TGCGCCAGCAGCCCGGGCCGCTCCTACGAGCAGCACTTC. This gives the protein CASSPGRSYEQHF.

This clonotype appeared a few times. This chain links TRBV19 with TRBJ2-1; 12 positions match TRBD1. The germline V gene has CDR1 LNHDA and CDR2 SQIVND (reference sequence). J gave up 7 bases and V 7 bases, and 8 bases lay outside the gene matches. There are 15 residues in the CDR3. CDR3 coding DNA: TGTGCCAGTAAGGGGACAGGGGGCAACTGGAATGAGCAGTTCTTC. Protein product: CASKGTGGNWNEQFF.